Listed below are T cell receptor beta chains from one sample, sequenced in a study of blood T cell repertoires in COVID-19. Some clones are missing from TCRdb's copy, which holds only in-frame ones; the method was immunoSEQ multiplex PCR. The table shows about 170,000 clones, with approximately 90% occurring only once. Input material: peripheral blood. The receptors derive from a man between 60 and 75 years old with acute or convalescent COVID-19. Each CDR3 is given with its conserved first and last residue. D genes are given only for firm matches. Clone size is stated in some rows and not others, as once, few, many or a class when expanded.

V	D	J	size	DNA	CDR3
TRBV2	TRBD1	TRBJ1-1	NA	TGTGCCAGCAAAGGACAGGGGGCAGGCACTGAAGCTTTCTTT	CASKGQGAGTEAFF
TRBV6-1	NA	TRBJ1-4	NA	TGTGCCAGCAGTGAGGAAAACAGATCCTTTTATAATGAAAAACTGTTTTTT	CASSEENRSFYNEKLFF
TRBV5-1	NA	TRBJ1-1	NA	TGCGCCAGCAGCTTGGCCGCAGGGTATGGGAACACTGAAGCTTTCTTT	CASSLAAGYGNTEAFF
TRBV30	NA	TRBJ2-1	NA	TGTGCCTGGAGGCCCGGGGTTGTAAATGAGCAGTTCTTC	CAWRPGVVNEQFF
TRBV9	NA	TRBJ1-1	NA	TGTGCCAGCAGCCCGTCGGGAGGGTTCGAAGCTTTCTTT	CASSPSGGFEAFF
TRBV6-2/TRBV6-3	TRBD2	TRBJ2-7	few	TGTGCCAGCAGTTACCCAACTACAGCGGGAGCCGCATACGAGCAGTACTTC	CASSYPTTAGAAYEQYF
TRBV6-5	TRBD1	TRBJ1-1	NA	TGTGCCAGCAGTTATCGGGACAGGATAGCTGAAGCTTTCTTT	CASSYRDRIAEAFF
TRBV14	NA	TRBJ1-2	once	TGTGCCAGCAGCCCCTTGGTGTTATGGGGGCCATCCCCTACCGCTGGCTACACCTTC	CASSPLVLWGPSPTAGYTF
TRBV6-1	NA	TRBJ1-1	once	TGTGCCAGCAGTGAATCCGGGAGGGCTGAAGCTTTCTTT	CASSESGRAEAFF
TRBV28	TRBD1	TRBJ1-1	once	TGTGCCAGCACCCGAAGCACAGGGGAAACTGAAGCTTTCTTT	CASTRSTGETEAFF
TRBV6-1	NA	TRBJ1-3	NA	TGTGCCAGCAGTGAAGCGCACCGAGAGAGCTCTGGAAACACCATATATTTT	CASSEAHRESSGNTIYF
TRBV7-2	NA	TRBJ1-4	NA	TGTGCCAGCAGCTTAGGAGGGATTAATGAAAAACTGTTTTTT	CASSLGGINEKLFF
TRBV27	NA	TRBJ2-1	NA	TGTGCCAGCGGCCGGGACATAATTAACAATGAGCAGTTCTTC	CASGRDIINNEQFF
TRBV5-1	NA	TRBJ2-1	NA	TGCGCCAGCAGCTTGGTTCCGTCTGCGAGCTCCTACAATGAGCAGTTCTTC	CASSLVPSASSYNEQFF
TRBV27	TRBD1	TRBJ1-2	NA	TGTGCCAGCAGTTTCCTCGGACAGGGGCAGGGGCATGGCTACACCTTC	CASSFLGQGQGHGYTF
TRBV6-5	NA	TRBJ1-1	NA	TGTGCCAGCATCGGGCGGGGGAACACTGAAGCTTTCTTT	CASIGRGNTEAFF
TRBV6-5	NA	TRBJ2-2	NA	TGTGCCAGCAGCCCCAATTTGAACACCGGGGAGCTGTTTTTT	CASSPNLNTGELFF
TRBV7-9	NA	TRBJ1-2	few	TGTGCCAGCAGCTTTCCGGAGGCCCTAGGCTACACCTTC	CASSFPEALGYTF
TRBV19	TRBD1	TRBJ1-1	NA	TGTGCCAGTAGTCTGGGACAGGGTGTGAACACTGAAGCTTTCTTT	CASSLGQGVNTEAFF
TRBV5-1	NA	TRBJ1-4	NA	TGCGCCAGCAGCTTAGACAGGCGAGGTAATGAAAAACTGTTTTTT	CASSLDRRGNEKLFF
TRBV9	TRBD1	TRBJ1-5	few	TGTGCCAGCAGCGGAGACAGGGGACAGCCCCAGCATTTT	CASSGDRGQPQHF
TRBV29-1	NA	TRBJ2-1	NA	TGCAGCGTTGAACCGCGGGACTCCTTCAGGGAGCAGTTCTTC	CSVEPRDSFREQFF
TRBV29-1	TRBD1	TRBJ2-5	NA	TGCAGCGGGGGGACAGCTCAAGAGACCCAGTACTTC	CSGGTAQETQYF
TRBV7-2	TRBD2	TRBJ2-2	few	TGTGCCAGCAGCTTAGTCGGGGCTAGCGGGGTGAACACCGGGGAGCTGTTTTTT	CASSLVGASGVNTGELFF
TRBV2	NA	TRBJ1-6	NA	TGTGCCTCCAACAGGGAGTCAAATTCACCCCTCCACTTT	CASNRESNSPLHF